A selection of T cell receptor beta chains follows, all from one sample in a study of blood T cell repertoires in COVID-19. The table came from immunoSEQ multiplex PCR; TCRdb's copy has only in-frame clones and leaves some out. The table has around 300,000 clones, 75% to 95% seen once. Sequencing input: PBMCs or T cells enriched from blood (not recorded which). The source of these receptors is a woman in her 30s who had recovered from COVID-19. CDR3s include the opening cysteine and the closing phenylalanine or tryptophan. The order of the fields is J gene, clone size, V gene, D gene, CDR3 protein, CDR3 DNA. The D gene is left open where the match is weak. Only part of the rows carry a size: once, few, many, or a class if the clone is expanded.

TRBJ1-2 | few | TRBV5-1 | - | CASSLNGGRGGYTF | TGCGCCAGCAGCTTGAACGGCGGAAGAGGTGGCTACACCTTC
TRBJ2-1 | - | TRBV6-1 | - | CASSEDGAEIYNEQFF | TGTGCCAGCAGTGAAGACGGAGCGGAGATCTACAATGAGCAGTTCTTC
TRBJ1-2 | - | TRBV30 | - | CAWRAPGTPATF | TGTGCCTGGAGAGCCCCTGGGACACCCGCCACCTTC
TRBJ2-5 | - | TRBV11-3 | - | CASIYGETQYF | TGTGCCAGCATTTACGGAGAGACCCAGTACTTC
TRBJ1-2 | - | TRBV5-1 | - | CASTRATGTNYGYTF | TGCGCCAGCACCCGGGCCACAGGGACTAACTATGGCTACACCTTC
TRBJ2-2 | - | TRBV19 | TRBD1 | CASQGQGVGELFF | TGTGCCAGTCAAGGACAGGGCGTCGGGGAGCTGTTTTTT
TRBJ1-6 | - | TRBV19 | - | CASSIGGQNSPLHF | TGTGCCAGTAGTATCGGAGGGCAGAATTCACCCCTCCACTTT
TRBJ2-2 | - | TRBV28 | - | CASSSLLQLTNTGELFF | TGTGCCAGCAGTAGTCTCCTACAGCTTACGAACACCGGGGAGCTGTTTTTT
TRBJ2-3 | - | TRBV3-1/TRBV3-2 | - | CASSQVRTDTQYF | TGTGCCAGCAGCCAAGTTCGTACAGATACGCAGTATTTT
TRBJ2-1 | - | TRBV6-5 | TRBD2 | CASRQPGLAGDEQFF | TGTGCCAGCAGACAACCGGGACTAGCGGGAGATGAGCAGTTCTTC
TRBJ2-7 | - | TRBV7-9 | - | CASSLVSSEQYF | TGTGCCAGCAGCTTAGTAAGTAGCGAGCAGTACTTC
TRBJ2-5 | - | TRBV27 | - | CASSLRTGSPYQETQYF | TGTGCCAGCAGTTTACGCACCGGGAGCCCGTATCAAGAGACCCAGTACTTC
TRBJ2-7 | - | TRBV5-1 | TRBD2 | CASSLFPGTSGYEQYF | TGCGCCAGCAGCTTATTCCCCGGGACTAGCGGATACGAGCAGTACTTC
TRBJ1-1 | - | TRBV7-9 | - | CASSLETGNTEAFF | TGTGCCAGCAGCTTAGAGACAGGGAACACTGAAGCTTTCTTT
TRBJ2-1 | - | TRBV13 | TRBD1 | CASSSGQGTYNEQFF | TGTGCCAGCAGCTCCGGACAGGGGACCTACAATGAGCAGTTCTTC
TRBJ2-2 | - | TRBV4-3 | - | CASSRTRQITGELFF | TGCGCCAGCAGCCGTACTCGACAGATTACCGGGGAGCTGTTTTTT
TRBJ1-1 | - | TRBV6-5 | - | CASSLRGGTEAFF | TGTGCCAGCAGTTTACGGGGGGGCACTGAAGCTTTCTTT
TRBJ2-1 | - | TRBV11-3 | TRBD2 | CASSPTASGMDDPGEQFF | TGTGCCAGCAGCCCAACGGCTAGCGGGATGGACGATCCGGGTGAGCAGTTCTTC
TRBJ2-1 | - | TRBV23-1 | TRBD1 | CASSRSGTGFDNEQFF | TGCGCCAGCAGCCGATCCGGGACAGGGTTCGACAATGAGCAGTTCTTC
TRBJ2-5 | - | TRBV7-9 | - | CASNRRGQETQYF | TGTGCCAGCAATCGGAGAGGCCAAGAGACCCAGTACTTC
TRBJ1-1 | few | TRBV3-1/TRBV3-2 | - | CASSLQGLGVNTEAFF | TGTGCCAGCAGCCTACAGGGCTTGGGGGTTAACACTGAAGCTTTCTTT
TRBJ2-1 | - | TRBV20-1 | - | CSARLTDEQFF | TGCAGTGCTAGACTTACAGATGAGCAGTTCTTC
TRBJ2-7 | - | TRBV9 | - | CASSASGVSYEQYF | TGTGCCAGCAGCGCTTCGGGAGTCTCCTACGAGCAGTACTTC
TRBJ1-2 | - | TRBV4-2 | TRBD1 | CASSQVASQGASGYTF | TGTGCCAGCAGCCAAGTTGCCTCGCAGGGGGCATCTGGCTACACCTTC
TRBJ1-6 | - | TRBV19 | - | CASFLIVMTGRNSPLHF | TGTGCCAGTTTCCTCATCGTAATGACAGGAAGGAATTCACCCCTCCACTTT
TRBJ2-3 | - | TRBV18 | - | CASSPPPMGGQYF | TGTGCCAGCTCACCACCACCAATGGGGGGGCAGTATTTT
TRBJ2-2 | - | TRBV15 | - | CATSRDRVPGELFF | TGTGCCACCAGCAGAGATCGGGTCCCCGGGGAGCTGTTTTTT
TRBJ2-1 | - | TRBV9 | TRBD1 | CASSVGAFLGTGTREQFF | TGTGCCAGCAGCGTAGGAGCGTTTCTGGGGACAGGGACGCGGGAGCAGTTCTTC
TRBJ2-6 | - | TRBV5-6 | TRBD1 | CASSPGTGAGANVLTF | TGTGCCAGCAGCCCCGGGACAGGGGCTGGGGCCAACGTCCTGACTTTC
TRBJ2-7 | - | TRBV7-9 | TRBD2 | CASSLNPSGRYEQYF | TGTGCCAGCAGTTTAAACCCTAGCGGGAGGTACGAGCAGTACTTC
TRBJ2-4 | - | TRBV24-1 | - | CATSDPTRGIGNIQYF | TGTGCCACCAGTGACCCGACCAGGGGAATTGGAAACATTCAGTACTTC
TRBJ1-5 | - | TRBV7-8 | TRBD1 | CASSWTGRLLSNQPQHF | TGTGCCAGCAGCTGGACAGGGCGCCTTTTGAGCAATCAGCCCCAGCATTTT
TRBJ2-1 | - | TRBV5-1 | TRBD2 | CASSLESSGSPHPYNEQFF | TGCGCCAGCAGCTTGGAATCTAGCGGGAGTCCGCACCCTTACAATGAGCAGTTCTTC
TRBJ2-5 | - | TRBV7-3 | TRBD1 | CASSRTGGAGETQYF | TGTGCCAGCAGTCGGACAGGGGGCGCGGGGGAGACCCAGTACTTC
TRBJ2-2 | - | TRBV7-2 | - | CASSLRSGGQAKNTGELFF | TGTGCCAGCAGCTTAAGGTCGGGGGGACAGGCCAAGAACACCGGGGAGCTGTTTTTT
TRBJ2-7 | - | TRBV30 | TRBD1 | CAWSSTGVEQYF | TGTGCCTGGAGTTCGACAGGGGTCGAGCAGTACTTC
TRBJ2-5 | few | TRBV30 | - | CAWRGAQETQYF | TGTGCCTGGAGAGGAGCTCAAGAGACCCAGTACTTC
TRBJ1-3 | few | TRBV6-5 | - | CATRRGFGNTIYF | TGTGCCACGCGGCGGGGCTTTGGAAACACCATATATTTT
TRBJ2-4 | - | TRBV30 | TRBD1 | CACSTGEAKNIQYF | TGTGCCTGCTCGACAGGGGAGGCCAAAAACATTCAGTACTTC
TRBJ2-5 | - | TRBV9 | - | CASSVGGSQETQYF | TGTGCCAGCAGCGTAGGCGGGTCTCAAGAGACCCAGTACTTC
TRBJ2-5 | once | TRBV30 | - | CAWSVSVLETQYF | TGTGCCTGGAGTGTTAGCGTGTTGGAGACCCAGTACTTC
TRBJ1-2 | - | TRBV2 | - | CAQQVSGDYGYTF | TGTGCCCAGCAGGTATCAGGGGACTATGGCTACACCTTC
TRBJ2-1 | once | TRBV5-4 | TRBD2 | CASSLDQAGEQFF | TGTGCCAGCAGCTTGGATCAAGCGGGAGAGCAGTTCTTC
TRBJ1-2 | - | TRBV19 | - | CASSMRGGGFYGNTF | TGTGCCAGTAGTATGAGAGGGGGGGGATTCTATGGCAACACCTTC
TRBJ2-7 | once | TRBV7-2 | - | CASSSSVGGYEQYF | TGTGCCAGCAGCTCCTCGGTAGGCGGGTACGAGCAGTACTTC
TRBJ1-1 | - | TRBV7-9 | TRBD1 | CASSLNRGEAFF | TGTGCCAGCAGCCTAAACAGGGGTGAAGCTTTCTTT
TRBJ2-5 | - | TRBV6-5 | - | CASSYSGGQETQYF | TGTGCCAGCAGTTACTCAGGGGGACAAGAGACCCAGTACTTC
TRBJ1-2 | once | TRBV19 | TRBD1 | CASTRDRGSYGYTF | TGTGCCAGTACTAGGGACAGGGGCAGCTATGGCTACACCTTC
TRBJ2-7 | once | TRBV19 | - | CASSMGATDYEQYF | TGTGCCAGTAGTATGGGGGCCACTGACTACGAGCAGTACTTC
TRBJ2-7 | - | TRBV10-2 | TRBD2 | CASSEGTSGAYEQYF | TGCGCCAGCAGTGAGGGGACTAGCGGTGCTTACGAGCAGTACTTC
TRBJ2-1 | - | TRBV7-3 | TRBD2 | CASSLGLANEQFF | TGTGCCAGCAGCTTGGGACTAGCCAATGAGCAGTTCTTC